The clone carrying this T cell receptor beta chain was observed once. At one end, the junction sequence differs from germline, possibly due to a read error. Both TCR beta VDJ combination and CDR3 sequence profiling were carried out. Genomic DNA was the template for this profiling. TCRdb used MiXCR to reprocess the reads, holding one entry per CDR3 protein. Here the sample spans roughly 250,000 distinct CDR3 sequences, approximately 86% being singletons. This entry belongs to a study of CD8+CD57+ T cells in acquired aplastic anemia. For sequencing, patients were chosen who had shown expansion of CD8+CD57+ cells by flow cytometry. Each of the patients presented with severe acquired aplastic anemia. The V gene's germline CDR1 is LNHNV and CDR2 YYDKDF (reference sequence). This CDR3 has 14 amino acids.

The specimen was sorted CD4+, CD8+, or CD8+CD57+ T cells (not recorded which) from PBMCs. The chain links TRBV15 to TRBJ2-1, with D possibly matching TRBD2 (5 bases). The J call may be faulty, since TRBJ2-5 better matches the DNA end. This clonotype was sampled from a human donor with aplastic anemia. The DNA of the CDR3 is TGTGCCACCAGCAGAGCTAGCCGGCAAGATACCCAGTACTTC. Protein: CATSRASRQDTQYF.